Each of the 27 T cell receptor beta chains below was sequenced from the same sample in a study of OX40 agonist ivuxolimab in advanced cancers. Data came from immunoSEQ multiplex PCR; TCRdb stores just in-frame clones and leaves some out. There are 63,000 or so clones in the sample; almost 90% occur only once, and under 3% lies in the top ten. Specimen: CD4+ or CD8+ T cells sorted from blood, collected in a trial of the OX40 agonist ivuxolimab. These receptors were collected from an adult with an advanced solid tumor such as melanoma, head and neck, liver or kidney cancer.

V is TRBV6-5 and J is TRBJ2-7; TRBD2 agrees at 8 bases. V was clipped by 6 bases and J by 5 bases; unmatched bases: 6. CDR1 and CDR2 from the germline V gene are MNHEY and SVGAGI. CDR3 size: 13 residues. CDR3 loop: CASRGTSLDEQYF. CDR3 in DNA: TGTGCCAGCAGAGGGACTAGTTTGGACGAGCAGTACTTC.

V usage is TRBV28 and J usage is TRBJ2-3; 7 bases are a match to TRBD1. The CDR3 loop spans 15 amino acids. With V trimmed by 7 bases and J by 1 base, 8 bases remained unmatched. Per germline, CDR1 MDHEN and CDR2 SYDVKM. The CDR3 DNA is TGTGCCAGCATCAATAGAGGACAGGGCACAGATACGCAGTATTTT. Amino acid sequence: CASINRGQGTDTQYF.

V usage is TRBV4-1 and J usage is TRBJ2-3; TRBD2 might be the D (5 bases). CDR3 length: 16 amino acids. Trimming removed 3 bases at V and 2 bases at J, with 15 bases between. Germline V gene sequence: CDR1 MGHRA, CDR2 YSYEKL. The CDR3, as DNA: TGCGCCAGCAGCCAGCAAGCGGTACCCACCACAGATACGCAGTATTTT. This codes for CASSQQAVPTTDTQYF.

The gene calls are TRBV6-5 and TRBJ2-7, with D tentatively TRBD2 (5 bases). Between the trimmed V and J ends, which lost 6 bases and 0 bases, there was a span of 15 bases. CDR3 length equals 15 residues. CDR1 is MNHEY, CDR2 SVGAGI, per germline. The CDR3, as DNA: TGTGCCAGCAGCTCCTCCCGAGGGAACTCCTACGAGCAGTACTTC. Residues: CASSSSRGNSYEQYF.

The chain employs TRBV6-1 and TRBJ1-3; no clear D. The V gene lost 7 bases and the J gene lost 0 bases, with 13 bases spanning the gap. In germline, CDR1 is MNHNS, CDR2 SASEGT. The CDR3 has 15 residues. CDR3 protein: CASTSRAHSGNTIYF. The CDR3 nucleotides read TGTGCCAGCACGTCTAGGGCCCACTCTGGAAACACCATATATTTT.

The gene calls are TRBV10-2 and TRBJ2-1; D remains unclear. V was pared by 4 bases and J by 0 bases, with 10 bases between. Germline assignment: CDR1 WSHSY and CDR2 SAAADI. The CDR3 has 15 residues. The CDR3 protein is CASSVGLSSYNEQFF. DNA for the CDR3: TGCGCCAGCAGTGTCGGCCTTAGCTCCTACAATGAGCAGTTCTTC.

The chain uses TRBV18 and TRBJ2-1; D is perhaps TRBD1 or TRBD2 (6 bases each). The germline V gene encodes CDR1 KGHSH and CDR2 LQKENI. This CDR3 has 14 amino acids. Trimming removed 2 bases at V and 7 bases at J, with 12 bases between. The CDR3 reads CASSPRRDTNEQFF. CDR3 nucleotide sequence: TGTGCCAGCTCACCAAGGCGGGACACGAATGAGCAGTTCTTC.

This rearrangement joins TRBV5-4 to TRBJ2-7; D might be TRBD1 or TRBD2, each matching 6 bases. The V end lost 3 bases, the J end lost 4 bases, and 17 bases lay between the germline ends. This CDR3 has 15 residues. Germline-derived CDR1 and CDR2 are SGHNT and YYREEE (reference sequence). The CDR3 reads CASSSPRGLDYEQYF. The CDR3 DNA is TGTGCCAGCAGCTCGCCTCGGGGGCTGGATTACGAGCAGTACTTC. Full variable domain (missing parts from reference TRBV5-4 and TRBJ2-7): ETGVTQSPTHLIKTRGQQVTLRCSSQSGHNTVSWYQQALGQGPQFIFQYYREEENGRGNFPPRFSGLQFPNYSSELNVNALELDDSALYLCASSSPRGLDYEQYFGPGTRLTVT.

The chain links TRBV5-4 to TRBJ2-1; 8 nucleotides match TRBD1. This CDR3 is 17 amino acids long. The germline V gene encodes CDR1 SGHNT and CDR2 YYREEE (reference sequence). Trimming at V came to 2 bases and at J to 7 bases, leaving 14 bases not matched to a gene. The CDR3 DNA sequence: TGTGCCAGCAGCTTACTTTTAGGACAGGGAGGAGGTAATGAGCAGTTCTTC. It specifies CASSLLLGQGGGNEQFF.

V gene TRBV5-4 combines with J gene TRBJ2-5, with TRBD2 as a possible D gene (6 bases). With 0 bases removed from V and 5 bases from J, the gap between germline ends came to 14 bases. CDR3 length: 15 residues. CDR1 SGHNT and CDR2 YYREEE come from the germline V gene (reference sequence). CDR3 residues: CASSLEAGQWETQYF. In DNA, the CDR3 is TGTGCCAGCAGCTTGGAAGCGGGCCAATGGGAGACCCAGTACTTC.

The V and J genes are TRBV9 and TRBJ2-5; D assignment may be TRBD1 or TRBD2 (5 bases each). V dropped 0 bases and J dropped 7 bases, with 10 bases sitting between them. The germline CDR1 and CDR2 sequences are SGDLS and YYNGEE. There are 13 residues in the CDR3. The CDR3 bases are TGTGCCAGCAGCGTAGGGGACGGGTCGACCCAGTACTTC. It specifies CASSVGDGSTQYF.

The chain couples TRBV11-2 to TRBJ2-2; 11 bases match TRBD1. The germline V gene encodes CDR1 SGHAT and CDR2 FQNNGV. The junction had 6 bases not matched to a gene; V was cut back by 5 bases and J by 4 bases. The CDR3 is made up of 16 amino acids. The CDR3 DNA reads TGTGCCAGCAGCCAAGGGGACAGGGGGACCACCGGGGAGCTGTTTTTT. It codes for CASSQGDRGTTGELFF.

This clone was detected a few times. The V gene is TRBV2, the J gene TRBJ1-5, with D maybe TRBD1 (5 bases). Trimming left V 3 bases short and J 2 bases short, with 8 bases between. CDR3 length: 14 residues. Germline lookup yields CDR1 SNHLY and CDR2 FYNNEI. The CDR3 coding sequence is TGTGCCAGCAGTGAGGGAGGGGGCAATCAGCCCCAGCATTTT. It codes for CASSEGGGNQPQHF.

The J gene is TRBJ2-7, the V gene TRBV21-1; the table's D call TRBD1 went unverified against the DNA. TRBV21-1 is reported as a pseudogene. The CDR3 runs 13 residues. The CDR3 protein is CGPGTGGYGEQYF. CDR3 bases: TGTGGACCCGGGACAGGGGGCTATGGCGAGCAGTACTTC.

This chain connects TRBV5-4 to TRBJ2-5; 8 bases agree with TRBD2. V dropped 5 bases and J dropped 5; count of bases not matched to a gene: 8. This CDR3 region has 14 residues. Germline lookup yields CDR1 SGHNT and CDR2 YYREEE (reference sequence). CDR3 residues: CASSSGGPGETQYF. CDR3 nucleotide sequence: TGTGCCAGCAGTTCGGGGGGGCCCGGGGAGACCCAGTACTTC.

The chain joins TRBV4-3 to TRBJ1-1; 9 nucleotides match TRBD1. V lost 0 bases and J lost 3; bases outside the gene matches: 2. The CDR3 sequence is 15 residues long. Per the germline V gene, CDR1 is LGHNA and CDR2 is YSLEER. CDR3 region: CASSQEGTGYTEAFF. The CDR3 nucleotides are TGCGCCAGCAGCCAAGAAGGGACAGGGTACACTGAAGCTTTCTTT.

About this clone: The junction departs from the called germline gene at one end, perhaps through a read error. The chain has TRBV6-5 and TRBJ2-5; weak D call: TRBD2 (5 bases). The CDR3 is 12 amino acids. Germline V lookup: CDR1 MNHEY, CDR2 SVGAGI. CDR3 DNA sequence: TGTGCCAGCCGTGACTACCAGGAGACCCAGTACTTC. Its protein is CASRDYQETQYF.

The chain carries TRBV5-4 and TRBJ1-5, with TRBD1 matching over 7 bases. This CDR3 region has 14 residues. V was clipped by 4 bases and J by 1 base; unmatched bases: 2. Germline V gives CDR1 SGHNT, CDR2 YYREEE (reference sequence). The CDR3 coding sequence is TGTGCCAGCAGCCTGGGACAGAGCAATCAGCCCCAGCATTTT. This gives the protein CASSLGQSNQPQHF. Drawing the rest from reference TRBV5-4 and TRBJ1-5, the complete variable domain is ETGVTQSPTHLIKTRGQQVTLRCSSQSGHNTVSWYQQALGQGPQFIFQYYREEENGRGNFPPRFSGLQFPNYSSELNVNALELDDSALYLCASSLGQSNQPQHFGDGTRLSIL.

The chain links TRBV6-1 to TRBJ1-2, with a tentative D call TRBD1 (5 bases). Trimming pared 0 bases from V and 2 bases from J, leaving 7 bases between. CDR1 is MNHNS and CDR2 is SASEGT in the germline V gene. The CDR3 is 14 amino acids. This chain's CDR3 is CASSEAKGNYGYTF. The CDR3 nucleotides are TGTGCCAGCAGTGAAGCGAAGGGGAACTATGGCTACACCTTC.

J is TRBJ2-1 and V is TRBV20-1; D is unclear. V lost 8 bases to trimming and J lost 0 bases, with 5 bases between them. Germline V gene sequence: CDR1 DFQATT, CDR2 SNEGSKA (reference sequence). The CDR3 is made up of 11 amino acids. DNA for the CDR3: TGCAGTTGGAGCTCCTACAATGAGCAGTTCTTC. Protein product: CSWSSYNEQFF.

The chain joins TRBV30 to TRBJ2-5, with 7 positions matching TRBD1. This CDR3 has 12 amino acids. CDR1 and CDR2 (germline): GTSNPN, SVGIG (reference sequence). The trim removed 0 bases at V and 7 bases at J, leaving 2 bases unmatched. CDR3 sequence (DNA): TGTGCCTGGAGTGTACAGGGGCGGACCCAGTACTTC. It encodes CAWSVQGRTQYF. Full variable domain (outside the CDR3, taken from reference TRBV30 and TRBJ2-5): SQTIHQWPATLVQPVGSPLSLECTVEGTSNPNLYWYRQAAGRGLQLLFYSVGIGQISSEVPQNLSASRPQDRQFILSSKKLLLSDSGFYLCAWSVQGRTQYFGPGTRLLVL.

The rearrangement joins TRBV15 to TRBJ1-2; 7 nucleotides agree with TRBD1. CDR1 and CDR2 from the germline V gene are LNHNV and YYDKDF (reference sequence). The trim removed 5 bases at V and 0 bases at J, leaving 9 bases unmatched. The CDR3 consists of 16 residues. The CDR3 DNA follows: TGTGCCACCAGCGCCCGAGCGGGACAGACTAACTATGGCTACACCTTC. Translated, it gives CATSARAGQTNYGYTF.

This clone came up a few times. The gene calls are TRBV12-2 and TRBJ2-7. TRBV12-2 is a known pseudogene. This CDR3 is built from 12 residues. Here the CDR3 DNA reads TGTGCAAGTCGCTTGGGGACGGAGAAGCAGTACTTC. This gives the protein CASRLGTEKQYF.

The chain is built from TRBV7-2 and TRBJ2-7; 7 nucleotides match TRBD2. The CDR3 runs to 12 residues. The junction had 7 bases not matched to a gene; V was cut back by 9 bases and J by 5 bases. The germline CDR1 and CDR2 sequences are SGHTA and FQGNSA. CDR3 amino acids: CASGGEAHEQYF. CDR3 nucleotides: TGTGCCAGTGGGGGGGAGGCCCACGAGCAGTACTTC.

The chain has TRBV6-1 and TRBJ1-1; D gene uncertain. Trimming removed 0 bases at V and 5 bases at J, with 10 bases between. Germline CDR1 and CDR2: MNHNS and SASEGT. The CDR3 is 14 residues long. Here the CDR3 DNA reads TGTGCCAGCAGTGAAGCGATTGTTGGGACTGAAGCTTTCTTT. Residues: CASSEAIVGTEAFF.

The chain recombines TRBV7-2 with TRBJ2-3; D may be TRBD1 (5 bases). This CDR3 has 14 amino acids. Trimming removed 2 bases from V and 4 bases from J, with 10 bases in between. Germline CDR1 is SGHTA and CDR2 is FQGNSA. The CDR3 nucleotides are TGTGCCAGCAGCTTACTCTCCAGGGCAGATACGCAGTATTTT. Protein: CASSLLSRADTQYF.

CDR3: CASSSADRGVINYGYTF. The CDR3 DNA reads as TGTGCCAGCAGCTCCGCCGACAGGGGCGTTATAAACTATGGCTACACCTTC. The chain has TRBV7-2 and TRBJ1-2; TRBD1 matches 8 bases. Germline-derived CDR1 and CDR2 are SGHTA and FQGNSA. J was trimmed by 2 bases and V by 4 bases; bases with no gene match: 12. The CDR3 extends over 17 amino acids.